The 29 T cell receptor beta chains reported below all come from one sample, sequenced in a study of cytomegalovirus exposure and HLA in healthy donors. Amplification used 60 Vbeta primers and 13 Jbeta primers. The assay was immunoSEQ multiplex PCR, and TCRdb's table has in-frame clones only and misses some. Of 110,000 or so clones detected, roughly 72% appear once; the ten largest clones hold approximately 10%. Sequenced material: PBMCs. The receptor set was obtained from a woman between 45 and 65 years old in good health and CMV-seropositive.

The chain couples TRBV11-2 to TRBJ2-5; 15 bases match TRBD2. Germline-derived CDR1 and CDR2 are SGHAT and FQNNGV. Germline trimming cut 5 bases from V and 4 bases from J; bases unmatched to any gene: 11. This CDR3 region has 18 residues. In DNA, the CDR3 is TGTGCCAGCAGCCAGGGACTAGCGGGAGGTCCTCGGCGAGAGACCCAGTACTTC. Amino acid sequence: CASSQGLAGGPRRETQYF.

This clone was observed a few times. The rearrangement uses TRBV14 and TRBJ2-5; D is unclear. The CDR3 has 17 amino acids. In germline, CDR1 is SGHDN, CDR2 FVKESK. V gave up 1 base and J gave up 4 bases, with 19 bases separating them. CDR3: CASSQVDRKRGGETQYF. For the CDR3, the DNA is TGTGCCAGCAGCCAAGTTGATCGAAAGCGAGGTGGAGAGACCCAGTACTTC.

The V call is TRBV14, the J call TRBJ2-3; tentatively, D is TRBD2 (6 bases). Germline CDR1 reads SGHDN; CDR2 reads FVKESK. CDR3 length equals 16 residues. The germline V and J ends were trimmed by 0 bases and 0 bases, with 10 bases remaining between them. The CDR3: CASSQERGTSTDTQYF. The CDR3 DNA reads TGTGCCAGCAGCCAAGAACGGGGGACTAGCACAGATACGCAGTATTTT. Full variable domain (outside the CDR3, taken from reference TRBV14 and TRBJ2-3): EAGVTQFPSHSVIEKGQTVTLRCDPISGHDNLYWYRRVMGKEIKFLLHFVKESKQDESGMPNNRFLAERTGGTYSTLKVQPAELEDSGVYFCASSQERGTSTDTQYFGPGTRLTVL.

The rearrangement joins TRBV19 to TRBJ2-6, with a tentative D call TRBD1 (6 bases). Trimming stripped 6 bases from V and 0 bases from J, with 21 bases between. Germline V gene sequence: CDR1 LNHDA, CDR2 SQIVND (reference sequence). The length of the CDR3 is 19 residues. DNA for the CDR3: TGTGCCAGTAGCCCCGGGCGGCAGGGGTTAGGCTCTGGGGCCAACGTCCTGACTTTC. Amino acids: CASSPGRQGLGSGANVLTF.

This clone was counted a few times. V and J are TRBV10-3 and TRBJ1-1, with 9 nucleotides matching TRBD1. V shed 6 bases, J shed 4 bases, and the junction held 6 bases outside the gene matches. In germline, CDR1 is ENHRY, CDR2 SYGVKD. CDR3 length: 14 residues. The CDR3 nucleotides are TGTGCCATCAGGCCACAGGGGGCCTCCACTGAAGCTTTCTTT. Its translation: CAIRPQGASTEAFF.

This clone has only a few counts. The chain couples TRBV10-1 to TRBJ1-1; perhaps TRBD1 as D (6 bases). The CDR3 totals 14 residues. From germline, CDR1 is WNHNN and CDR2 SYGVQD (reference sequence). V was cut by 5 bases and J by 4 bases, with 14 bases left in between. The CDR3: CASSSQGGGTEAFF. CDR3 nucleotide sequence: TGCGCCAGCAGTTCACAGGGCGGCGGCACTGAAGCTTTCTTT.

The chain is built from TRBV6-1 and TRBJ1-5; perhaps TRBD1 as D (6 bases). Germline lookup yields CDR1 MNHNS and CDR2 SASEGT. V was clipped by 1 base and J by 4 bases, with 8 bases between them. This CDR3 spans 14 amino acids. In DNA form, the CDR3 reads TGTGCCAGCAGTGAAGTCGGACAGAATCAGCCCCAGCATTTT. Translated: CASSEVGQNQPQHF.

V is TRBV29-1 and J is TRBJ2-7; possibly TRBD1 for D (7 bases). CDR1 is SQVTM, CDR2 ANQGSEA, per germline. V lost 4 bases and J lost 5, with 12 bases in between. CDR3 length: 12 amino acids. Here the CDR3 reads CSVVQGGDEQYF. CDR3 nucleotides: TGCAGCGTTGTTCAGGGGGGAGACGAGCAGTACTTC.

CDR3 protein: CASSLVVGQGSGYTF. The CDR3 DNA reads TGCGCCAGCAGCTTGGTTGTGGGACAGGGATCCGGCTACACCTTC. The V and J genes are TRBV5-1 and TRBJ1-2, with TRBD1 matching 9 bases. CDR3 size: 15 residues. Germline trimming cut 0 bases from V and 8 bases from J; bases unmatched to any gene: 8. Germline values: CDR1 SGHRS, CDR2 YFSETQ.

As regards this clone: Distinct nucleotide sequences in the sample also encode this CDR3. The CDR3 loop is CASSLVGTGNQPQHF. CDR3 DNA sequence: TGTGCCAGCAGCTTAGTCGGGACAGGGAATCAGCCCCAGCATTTT. The V gene is TRBV7-8, the J gene TRBJ1-5; the match to TRBD1 covers 9 bases. J was trimmed by 4 bases and V by 1 base; bases with no gene match: 2. Germline V gene sequence: CDR1 SGHVS, CDR2 FQNEAQ. This CDR3 has 15 amino acids.

The chain links TRBV6-1 to TRBJ2-7; possibly TRBD1 for D (6 bases). The CDR3 consists of 14 residues. V gave up 4 bases and J gave up 2 bases, with 12 bases separating them. The germline V gene encodes CDR1 MNHNS and CDR2 SASEGT. In DNA, the CDR3 is TGTGCCAGCAGTGGGAGAACAGGGACCTACGAGCAGTACTTC. Residues: CASSGRTGTYEQYF.

This clone was counted only a few times. The V gene is TRBV2, the J gene TRBJ2-7; D call uncertain. Trimming cost V 7 bases and J 1 base, with 17 bases left between them. The CDR3 has 15 amino acids. Per the germline V gene, CDR1 is SNHLY and CDR2 is FYNNEI. In DNA form, the CDR3 reads TGTGCCAGCATAAGCCCGACAACCCTTTCCTACGAGCAGTACTTC. The encoded protein is CASISPTTLSYEQYF.

The V gene is TRBV28, the J gene TRBJ2-5; TRBD1 matches 9 bases. Germline trimming cut 3 bases from V and 4 bases from J; bases unmatched to any gene: 3. Germline V gene lookup returns CDR1 MDHEN and CDR2 SYDVKM. The CDR3 covers 14 residues. This chain's CDR3 is CASSLPGQGETQYF. The CDR3, as DNA: TGTGCCAGCAGTTTGCCGGGACAGGGAGAGACCCAGTACTTC. The variable domain in full, completed from reference TRBV28 and TRBJ2-5, reads DVKVTQSSRYLVKRTGEKVFLECVQDMDHENMFWYRQDPGLGLRLIYFSYDVKMKEKGDIPEGYSVSREKKERFSLILESASTNQTSMYLCASSLPGQGETQYFGPGTRLLVL.

This sequence joins TRBV11-2 and TRBJ1-4; no reliable D call. This CDR3 is built from 16 residues. Germline CDR1 reads SGHAT; CDR2 reads FQNNGV. V was clipped by 5 bases and J by 0 bases, with 13 bases between them. The CDR3 DNA reads TGTGCCAGCAGCCTTGAGCTGTTGGCAACTAATGAAAAACTGTTTTTT. This encodes CASSLELLATNEKLFF.

The chain uses TRBV5-1 and TRBJ2-5, with 11 bases fitting TRBD2. The CDR3 consists of 18 residues. V lost 2 bases to trimming and J lost 4 bases; unmatched junction nucleotides: 13. Per germline, CDR1 SGHRS and CDR2 YFSETQ. The CDR3 nucleotides read TGCGCCAGCAGCTTACTGGTTAGCGGGAGGGCCACAGGAGAGACCCAGTACTTC. Amino acids: CASSLLVSGRATGETQYF. Full variable domain (rest looked up from reference TRBV5-1 and TRBJ2-5): KAGVTQTPRYLIKTRGQQVTLSCSPISGHRSVSWYQQTPGQGLQFLFEYFSETQRNKGNFPGRFSGRQFSNSRSEMNVSTLELGDSALYLCASSLLVSGRATGETQYFGPGTRLLVL.

The V call is TRBV7-2, the J call TRBJ2-7, with 7 bases fitting TRBD1. The CDR3 sequence is 15 residues long. Germline CDR1 and CDR2: SGHTA and FQGNSA. After removal of 5 bases from V and 4 bases from J, the junction contained 11 bases not matched to a gene. The CDR3 DNA is TGTGCCAGCAGCGATACAGGGGCCAGGGGGTACGAGCAGTACTTC. It yields the protein CASSDTGARGYEQYF.

The chain is built from TRBV11-2 and TRBJ1-1, with D uncertain. Germline CDR1 is SGHAT and CDR2 is FQNNGV. V was cut by 3 bases and J by 1 base, with 9 bases left in between. CDR3 length: 14 residues. Here the CDR3 reads CASSFGGPNTEAFF. The CDR3 DNA sequence: TGTGCCAGCAGCTTCGGAGGACCGAACACTGAAGCTTTCTTT. Full variable domain (outside the CDR3, taken from reference TRBV11-2 and TRBJ1-1): EAGVAQSPRYKIIEKRQSVAFWCNPISGHATLYWYQQILGQGPKLLIQFQNNGVVDDSQLPKDRFSAERLKGVDSTLKIQPAKLEDSAVYLCASSFGGPNTEAFFGQGTRLTVV.

The chain employs TRBV28 and TRBJ2-7; TRBD1 matches 8 bases. V dropped 6 bases and J dropped 4; count of bases not matched to a gene: 8. This CDR3 contains 14 residues. Germline CDR1 MDHEN, CDR2 SYDVKM. The CDR3 sequence is CASRETGVRYEQYF. Written as DNA, the CDR3 is TGTGCCAGCAGAGAGACAGGGGTACGGTACGAGCAGTACTTC.

The chain carries TRBV28 and TRBJ1-6; 7 nucleotides match TRBD1. The CDR3 contains 14 residues. V was clipped by 6 bases and J by 9 bases; unmatched bases: 8. Germline CDR1 is MDHEN and CDR2 is SYDVKM. CDR3 bases: TGTGCCAGCAGAGGGACAGACATCGGTTCACCCCTCCACTTT. It codes for CASRGTDIGSPLHF.

In this sample, this clone turned up once. The chain links TRBV19 to TRBJ2-2; TRBD2 might be the D (6 bases). Germline CDR1 is LNHDA and CDR2 is SQIVND (reference sequence). The V and J ends lost 5 bases and 2 bases respectively, with 9 bases between them. This CDR3 comprises 14 residues. DNA of the CDR3: TGTGCCAGTAGTGTCGGGGGAAACACCGGGGAGCTGTTTTTT. Translated, it gives CASSVGGNTGELFF.

V is TRBV4-1 and J is TRBJ2-2; 7 bases align to TRBD2. The length of the CDR3 is 17 residues. From germline, CDR1 is MGHRA and CDR2 YSYEKL. V lost 1 base, J lost 5 bases, and 10 bases stayed unmatched. In DNA, the CDR3 is TGCGCCAGCAGCCAAGTTACAGGACTAGGGTGGACCGGGGAGCTGTTTTTT. This gives the protein CASSQVTGLGWTGELFF.

Notes on this clone: Distinct nucleotide sequences in the sample also encode this CDR3. The chain employs TRBV27 and TRBJ2-1; perhaps TRBD2 as D (6 bases). In germline, CDR1 is MNHEY, CDR2 SMNVEV (reference sequence). With 3 bases removed from V and 7 bases from J, the gap between germline ends came to 7 bases. This CDR3 has 12 amino acids. CDR3 in amino acids: CASSFRGNEQFF. In DNA form, the CDR3 reads TGTGCCAGCAGTTTCCGGGGGAATGAGCAGTTCTTC.

V usage is TRBV30 and J usage is TRBJ2-2; TRBD1 might be the D (6 bases). In germline, CDR1 is GTSNPN, CDR2 SVGIG (reference sequence). Trimming left V 4 bases short and J 5 bases short, with 26 bases between. The CDR3 runs 18 residues. This chain's CDR3 is CAWTKINSGVIRTGELFF. The CDR3 DNA follows: TGTGCCTGGACGAAGATAAATTCAGGGGTCATTAGGACCGGGGAGCTGTTTTTT.

The chain joins TRBV19 to TRBJ1-3; TRBD1 might be the D (6 bases). There are 15 residues in the CDR3. Trimming took 3 bases from V and 1 from J, leaving 10 bases between them. Looked up from germline, CDR1 is LNHDA and CDR2 is SQIVND (reference sequence). The DNA of the CDR3 is TGTGCCAGTAGTATTACACAGGGATCTGGAAACACCATATATTTT. As protein: CASSITQGSGNTIYF.

The chain combines TRBV28 with TRBJ1-4; 7 bases agree with TRBD1. V gave up 6 bases and J gave up 8 bases; unmatched junction bases: 9. Germline CDR1 MDHEN, CDR2 SYDVKM. The CDR3 spans 14 residues. The CDR3 loop reads CASSWTGILEKLFF. DNA of the CDR3: TGTGCCAGCAGCTGGACAGGTATCTTAGAAAAACTGTTTTTT.

This clone was seen just once. This chain links TRBV18 with TRBJ1-1, with 9 positions matching TRBD1. Germline V gene data show CDR1 as KGHSH and CDR2 as LQKENI. This CDR3 region has 16 residues. With V trimmed by 4 bases and J by 0 bases, 6 bases remained unmatched. The CDR3 reads CASSLGTGGMNTEAFF. CDR3 sequence (DNA): TGTGCCAGCTCACTAGGTACAGGGGGCATGAACACTGAAGCTTTCTTT. Combining the CDR3 with reference TRBV18 and TRBJ1-1 gives the whole variable domain NAGVMQNPRHLVRRRGQEARLRCSPMKGHSHVYWYRQLPEEGLKFMVYLQKENIIDESGMPKERFSAEFPKEGPSILRIQQVVRGDSAAYFCASSLGTGGMNTEAFFGQGTRLTVV.

The genes are TRBV7-2 and TRBJ1-1; D call uncertain. The CDR3 totals 13 residues. Trimming took off 5 bases at V and 4 bases at J, with 11 bases between the two ends. From germline, CDR1 is SGHTA and CDR2 FQGNSA. The CDR3 region has the DNA TGTGCCAGCAGCAAGATGACAAGCACTGAAGCTTTCTTT. Translation gives CASSKMTSTEAFF.

The rearrangement links TRBV19 to TRBJ2-5, with 14 bases lining up with TRBD2. The J segment lost 2 bases and the V segment lost 4 bases, leaving 6 bases of the junction unmatched. This CDR3 is built from 17 residues. CDR1 is LNHDA, CDR2 SQIVND, per germline (reference sequence). The CDR3 spells CASSSGLAGGLQETQYF. The CDR3 DNA reads as TGTGCCAGTAGTAGCGGACTAGCGGGGGGCCTTCAAGAGACCCAGTACTTC.

This sequence joins TRBV7-2 and TRBJ2-2; no clear D gene. The germline V gene encodes CDR1 SGHTA and CDR2 FQGNSA. V lost 5 bases and J lost 5, with 15 bases in between. The CDR3 is 15 amino acids. CDR3 nucleotides: TGTGCCAGCAGCACGGGTCGGTCCCGGACCGGGGAGCTGTTTTTT. Protein sequence: CASSTGRSRTGELFF.